This is a list of T cell receptor beta chains from one sample in a study of spatial heterogeneity in lung cancer. TCRdb re-derived calls from the 5' RACE reads in MiXCR, one entry per CDR3 protein. This table holds more than 25,000 distinct CDR3 sequences, more than 5.5% found once. The material was lung tumor tissue, obtained at surgery. These receptors were taken from a male donor with early-stage non-small cell lung cancer. Both conserved end residues are part of each CDR3. Each record gives: clone size, V gene, D gene, J gene, CDR3 DNA, CDR3 protein. D genes are given only for firm matches. The size of a clone is reported for some rows only, either as once, few or many, or as a class for expanded clones.

>NA|TRBV20-1|TRBD2|TRBJ2-5
TGCAGTGCTAGGCGGACTAGCAACTTACAAGAGACCCAGTGCTTC
CSARRTSNLQETQCF
>once|TRBV11-1|NA|TRBJ2-2
TGTGCCAGCAGCTTTCATGCAGCGAACACCGGGGAGCTGTTTTTT
CASSFHAANTGELFF
>few|TRBV27|TRBD1|TRBJ2-5
TGTGCCAGCAGTTTAGAAGGGGGAGCGGGACAGGGGCAAGAGACCCAGTACTTC
CASSLEGGAGQGQETQYF
>few|TRBV28|NA|TRBJ1-2
TGTGCCAGCAGTTTGCGGGGTCTGACGGTGGGTGGCTACACCTTC
CASSLRGLTVGGYTF
>NA|TRBV5-1|TRBD1|TRBJ2-2
TGCGCCAGCAGGACAGGGGTCACCGGGGAGCTGTTTTTT
CASRTGVTGELFF
>many|TRBV2|TRBD1|TRBJ2-1
TGTGCCAGCACGGACAGGGCCTCCTACAATGAGCAGTTCTTC
CASTDRASYNEQFF
>many|TRBV20-1|TRBD1|TRBJ1-4
TGCAGTGCTAGTCCCCATACAGGGGTTAAGGAGAAACTGTTTTTT
CSASPHTGVKEKLFF
>NA|TRBV19|TRBD2|TRBJ2-2
TGTGCCAGTAGTATCCCCCGAGCGGGGGGGCCCGGGGAGCTGTTTTTT
CASSIPRAGGPGELFF
>many|TRBV7-6|TRBD1|TRBJ2-5
TGTGCCAGCAGCTTAAGGTTAGGGACAGGTCAACGGGAGACCCAGTACTTC
CASSLRLGTGQRETQYF
>few|TRBV28|TRBD1|TRBJ1-6
TGTGCCAGCAGTAGGACAGGGACGCGGATTTCACCCCTCCACTTT
CASSRTGTRISPLHF
>few|TRBV3-1|NA|TRBJ1-6
TGTGCCAGCAGCCAATACCCAGGAATGGGTTCACCCCTCCACTTT
CASSQYPGMGSPLHF